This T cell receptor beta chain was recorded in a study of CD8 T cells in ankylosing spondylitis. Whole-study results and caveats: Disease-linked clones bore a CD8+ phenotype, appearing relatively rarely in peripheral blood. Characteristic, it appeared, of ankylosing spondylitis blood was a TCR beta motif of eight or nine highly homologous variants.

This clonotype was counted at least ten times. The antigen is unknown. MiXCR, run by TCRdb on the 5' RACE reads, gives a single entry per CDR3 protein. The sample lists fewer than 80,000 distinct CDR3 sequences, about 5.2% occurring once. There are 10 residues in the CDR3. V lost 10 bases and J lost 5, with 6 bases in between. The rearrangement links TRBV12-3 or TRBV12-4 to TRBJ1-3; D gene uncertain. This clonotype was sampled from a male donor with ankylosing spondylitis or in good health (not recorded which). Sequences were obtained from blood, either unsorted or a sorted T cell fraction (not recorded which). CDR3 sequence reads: CAISRNTIYF. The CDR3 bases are TGTGCCATCTCAAGAAACACCATATATTTT.